Listed below are T cell receptor beta chains from one sample, sequenced in a study of shared clonotypes between healthy human individuals. Using immunoSEQ multiplex PCR, the repertoire was profiled, and TCRdb retains in-frame clones only, with some absent. This table holds about 2.2 million clones, just over 90% found once. Input material: naive CD8+ T cells from PBMCs. Every receptor here comes from a man between 18 and 29 years old in good health. Some clones in this sample may be carry-over from other donors' samples. CDR3s leave out the opening cysteine and the closing phenylalanine or tryptophan. The D gene is left open where the match is weak.

TRBJ2-7 TRBV19 TRBD1 ASSGRDSLAEQY
TRBJ2-7 TRBV4-3 NA ASSQDRWREQY
TRBJ2-3 TRBV6-5 TRBD1 ASSFGQVTDTQY
TRBJ2-1 TRBV7-3 TRBD2 ASSLGPGTSGYNEQF
TRBJ1-3 TRBV9 NA ASLGSPGNTIY
TRBJ2-1 TRBV9 NA ASSVGGNSYNEQF
TRBJ2-7 TRBV23-1 TRBD1 ASPTGRIREQY
TRBJ2-7 TRBV7-8 TRBD2 ASSSGLAGVPYEQY
TRBJ2-5 TRBV7-6 NA ASRLALQETQY
TRBJ1-2 TRBV25-1 TRBD1 ASSEWGTGDNYGYT
TRBJ2-2 TRBV7-9 TRBD2 ASSLELAGPGELF
TRBJ2-2 TRBV30 TRBD1 AWGPGQLITGELF
TRBJ2-7 TRBV29-1 TRBD2 SPSLAGGFRYEQY
TRBJ2-5 TRBV27 NA ASSNGQKETQY
TRBJ1-1 TRBV29-1 NA SVDFGEAF
TRBJ2-5 TRBV7-9 NA ASSSPPGTQETQY
TRBJ2-7 TRBV5-1 TRBD2 ASSLSLAGGPDEQY
TRBJ2-1 TRBV6-5 NA ASSLSSYNEQF
TRBJ1-3 TRBV9 NA ASSVRQGGSGNTIY
TRBJ2-7 TRBV4-1 TRBD1 ASSPRTGSEQY
TRBJ2-1 TRBV7-9 TRBD2 ASSPGLAGANEQF
TRBJ2-1 TRBV6-5 NA ASSPTNYNEQF